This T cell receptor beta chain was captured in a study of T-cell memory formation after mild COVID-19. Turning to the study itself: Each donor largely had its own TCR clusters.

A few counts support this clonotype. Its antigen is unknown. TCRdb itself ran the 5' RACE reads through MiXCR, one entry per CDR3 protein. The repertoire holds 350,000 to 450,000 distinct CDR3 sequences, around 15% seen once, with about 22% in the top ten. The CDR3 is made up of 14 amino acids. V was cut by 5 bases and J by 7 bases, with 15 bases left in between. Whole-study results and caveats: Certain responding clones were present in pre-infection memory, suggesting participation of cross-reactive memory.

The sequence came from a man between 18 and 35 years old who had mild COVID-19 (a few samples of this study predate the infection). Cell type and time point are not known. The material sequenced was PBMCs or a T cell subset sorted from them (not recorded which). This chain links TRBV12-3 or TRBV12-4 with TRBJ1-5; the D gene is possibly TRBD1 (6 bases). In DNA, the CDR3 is TGTGCCAGCAGTCTTGACAGGAGAGGACAGCCCCAGCATTTT. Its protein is CASSLDRRGQPQHF.